Each of the 5 T cell receptor beta chains below was sequenced from the same sample in a study of long-term antiretroviral therapy in people with HIV. The immunoSEQ assay was v3.0, run at survey level. Method: immunoSEQ multiplex PCR; TCRdb's copy keeps in-frame clones and lacks some. The sample yields 13,000 or so clones, 80% seen once. The sample consisted of unsorted PBMCs, taken 3.2 years before starting antiretroviral therapy. The receptors come from a man aged 40-49 years with HIV.

This sequence joins TRBV6-5 and TRBJ1-1; no firm D call. Between the trimmed V and J ends, which lost 6 bases and 10 bases, there was a span of 15 bases. The CDR3 covers 12 residues. Germline V CDR1 and CDR2: MNHEY, SVGAGI. DNA for the CDR3: TGTGCCAGCAGCTCTAATGCCAGAGTAGCTTTCTTT. It translates to CASSSNARVAFF.

The count of this clone is one. This rearrangement joins TRBV5-5 to TRBJ1-3, with 7 bases identical to TRBD1. The CDR3 runs to 15 residues. The ends lost 1 base at V and 2 bases at J; junction bases unmatched: 3. CDR1 and CDR2 (germline): SGHKS, YYEKEE (reference sequence). CDR3 in DNA: TGTGCCAGCAGCTTGCATGGGACAGCTGGAAACACCATATATTTT. This sequence encodes CASSLHGTAGNTIYF.

The rearrangement joins TRBV7-2 to TRBJ1-5; maybe TRBD1 (6 bases). The CDR3 sequence is 13 residues long. V was shortened by 4 bases and J by 4 bases, with 8 bases between the two germline ends. In germline, CDR1 is SGHTA, CDR2 FQGNSA. The DNA of the CDR3 is TGTGCCAGCAGCTCCGACAGGAATCAGCCCCAGCATTTT. Translation: CASSSDRNQPQHF.

The gene calls are TRBV5-1 and TRBJ1-6; TRBD1 aligns across 7 bases. The CDR3 totals 16 residues. Germline CDR1 SGHRS, CDR2 YFSETQ. Trimming cost V 0 bases and J 3 bases; bases outside gene matches: 3. CDR3 DNA: TGCGCCAGCAGCTTGGGGGGACAGAGCTATAATTCACCCCTCCACTTT. Its translation: CASSLGGQSYNSPLHF.

This chain uses TRBV6-1 with TRBJ1-5; weak D call: TRBD1 (5 bases). The germline V gene has CDR1 MNHNS and CDR2 SASEGT. The CDR3 spans 16 residues. V dropped 1 base and J dropped 0 bases, with 10 bases sitting between them. For the CDR3, the DNA is TGTGCCAGCAGTGAAGGACAGCTGCCTAGCAATCAGCCCCAGCATTTT. Its translation: CASSEGQLPSNQPQHF.